Below, 7 T cell receptor beta chains from the same sample are listed, as sequenced in a study of vaccination and CD4 T cells after COVID-19. Sequenced with the Oncomine TCR Beta short-read assay was DNA taken from cultured CD4+ T cells. TCRdb reanalysed the PCR reads using MiXCR and keeps one entry per CDR3 protein. Found here are several thousand distinct CDR3 sequences, approximately 60% of them singletons; the top ten hold over 10%. Treatment: roughly 10-day PBMC culture with coronavirus spike peptide pools or control peptides (ViraFEST assay). The antigens for these receptors are not known. The sequences come from cultured CD4+ T cells from blood, collected after SARS-CoV-2 vaccination. Source of these receptors: a human donor with COVID-19.

The gene calls are TRBV5-1 and TRBJ1-6; 9 bases fit TRBD1. Germline V gene sequence: CDR1 SGHRS, CDR2 YFSETQ. V was pared by 4 bases and J by 5 bases, with 1 base of the junction left unmatched. The length of the CDR3 is 14 residues. The CDR3 loop is CASSRDRDNSPLHF. The DNA for the CDR3 is TGCGCCAGCAGCCGGGACAGGGATAATTCACCCCTCCACTTT.

The chain combines TRBV20-1 with TRBJ1-5, with D perhaps TRBD1 (6 bases). Deletions cut 0 bases from V and 6 bases from J, with 9 bases between. Germline V gives CDR1 DFQATT, CDR2 SNEGSKA (reference sequence). CDR3 length equals 13 residues. CDR3 sequence (DNA): TGCAGTGCTAGAGATTTAGGGGGTCAGCCCCAGCATTTT. Encoded protein: CSARDLGGQPQHF.

This clonotype was recorded a few times. The chain has TRBV15 and TRBJ1-3; no definite D call. The length of the CDR3 is 15 residues. Germline loops: CDR1 LNHNV, CDR2 YYDKDF (reference sequence). V was pared by 3 bases and J by 0 bases, with 9 bases between. The CDR3 sequence: CATSSWGSSGNTIYF. The CDR3 DNA reads TGTGCCACCAGCAGTTGGGGATCCTCTGGAAACACCATATATTTT.

The chain joins TRBV10-3 to TRBJ1-1; D is unclear. The CDR3 loop spans 13 amino acids. Trimming left V 7 bases short and J 1 base short, with 10 bases between. The germline V gene has CDR1 ENHRY and CDR2 SYGVKD. The CDR3 nucleotides read TGTGCCATCAATTTGGGCGCGAACACTGAAGCTTTCTTT. Translated: CAINLGANTEAFF.

The V gene is TRBV5-5, the J gene TRBJ2-5; D possibly uses TRBD1 or TRBD2 (6 bases each). V was shortened by 5 bases and J by 5 bases, with 16 bases between the two germline ends. CDR1 and CDR2 (germline): SGHKS, YYEKEE (reference sequence). The CDR3 contains 14 residues. CDR3 coding DNA: TGTGCCAGCAGTTTCGGTGGGGGGCTCGAGACCCAGTACTTC. This encodes CASSFGGGLETQYF. The entire variable domain, with the rest obtained from reference TRBV5-5 and TRBJ2-5, is as follows: DAGVTQSPTHLIKTRGQQVTLRCSPISGHKSVSWYQQVLGQGPQFIFQYYEKEERGRGNFPDRFSARQFPNYSSELNVNALLLGDSALYLCASSFGGGLETQYFGPGTRLLVL.

The DNA of the CDR3 is TGTGCCAGCAGCTCAGGGTTTAGCAACACTGAAGCTTTCTTT. Translated, it gives CASSSGFSNTEAFF. The chain couples TRBV7-2 to TRBJ1-1; TRBD1 might be the D (5 bases). Germline CDR1 is SGHTA and CDR2 is FQGNSA. Trimming shortened V by 4 bases and J by 2 bases, and 11 bases separated the two germline ends. The CDR3 has 14 amino acids. Drawing the rest from reference TRBV7-2 and TRBJ1-1, the complete variable domain is GAGVSQSPSNKVTEKGKDVELRCDPISGHTALYWYRQSLGQGLEFLIYFQGNSAPDKSGLPSDRFSAERTGGSVSTLTIQRTQQEDSAVYLCASSSGFSNTEAFFGQGTRLTVV.

The rearrangement joins TRBV19 to TRBJ1-1; D is unclear. CDR1 LNHDA and CDR2 SQIVND come from the germline V gene (reference sequence). Trimming left V 3 bases short and J 5 bases short, with 13 bases between. This CDR3 has 14 residues. The CDR3 coding sequence is TGTGCCAGTAGTATGGTCAGCTCGAGGACTGAAGCTTTCTTT. This translates into CASSMVSSRTEAFF.